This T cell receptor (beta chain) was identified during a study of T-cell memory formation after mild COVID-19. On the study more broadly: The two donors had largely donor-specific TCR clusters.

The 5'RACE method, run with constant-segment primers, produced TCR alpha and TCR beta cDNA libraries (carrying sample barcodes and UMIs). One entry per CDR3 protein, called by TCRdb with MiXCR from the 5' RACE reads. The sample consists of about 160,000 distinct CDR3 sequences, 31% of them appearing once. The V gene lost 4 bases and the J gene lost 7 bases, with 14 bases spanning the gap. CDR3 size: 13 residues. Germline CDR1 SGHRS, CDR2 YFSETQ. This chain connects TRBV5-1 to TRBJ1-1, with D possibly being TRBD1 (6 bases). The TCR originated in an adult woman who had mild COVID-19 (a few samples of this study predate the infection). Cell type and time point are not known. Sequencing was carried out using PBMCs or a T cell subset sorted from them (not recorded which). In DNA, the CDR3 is TGCGCCAGCAGCGATGGGGACACCGTTGAAGCTTTCTTT. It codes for CASSDGDTVEAFF.